Sequencing of this T cell receptor (beta chain) was carried out in a study of blood T cell repertoires in COVID-19. Study-level information: Samples came from the United States, Italy and Spain, spanning acute and convalescent COVID-19. T cells, B-cell-depleted T cells, or PBMCs supplied cDNA or gDNA.

In the source study's methods: Amplification of reference gene primers was used by the study to estimate nucleated cell counts. Profiling relied on immunoSEQ multiplex PCR, and the TCRdb table lists in-frame clones only, not all of them. V and J calls and clone size are those listed in that table; D and trimming were worked out from the DNA. The sample shows approximately 65,000 clones, 70% to 90% of them seen only once. Germline CDR1 SGHNT, CDR2 YYREEE (reference sequence). Trimming stripped 0 bases from V and 2 bases from J, with 12 bases between. The CDR3 is made up of 16 amino acids. This chain connects TRBV5-4 to TRBJ2-1; D possibly corresponds to TRBD1 (5 bases). What was sequenced was peripheral blood. This clonotype was sampled from a man in his forties with acute or convalescent COVID-19. Here the CDR3 DNA reads TGTGCCAGCAGCTTGGGGGCCGACAGCGCCTACAATGAGCAGTTCTTC. Protein sequence: CASSLGADSAYNEQFF. The full variable domain, rest sourced from reference TRBV5-4 and TRBJ2-1, is ETGVTQSPTHLIKTRGQQVTLRCSSQSGHNTVSWYQQALGQGPQFIFQYYREEENGRGNFPPRFSGLQFPNYSSELNVNALELDDSALYLCASSLGADSAYNEQFFGPGTRLTVL.